A selection of T cell receptor beta chains follows, all from one sample in a study of neurological immune-mediated disorders. TCRdb reanalysed the 5' RACE reads using MiXCR and keeps one entry per CDR3 protein. The sample includes over 50,000 distinct CDR3 sequences, approximately 3.5% of them seen just once. Sequencing used PBMCs. These receptors all stem from a man aged 40-49 years with multiple sclerosis. The conserved cysteine and the conserved F or W are not part of the CDR3 here. The order of the fields is D gene, V gene, CDR3 length, CDR3 protein. The D gene is left open where the match is weak.

d_gene: .
v_gene: TRBV7-6
len: 13
CDR3aa: ASSLGQSGNEKLF

d_gene: TRBD1
v_gene: TRBV7-9
len: 16
CDR3aa: ASSLGGGTDLMNTEAF

d_gene: .
v_gene: TRBV6-1
len: 13
CDR3aa: ASIEQGMMVDTQY

d_gene: .
v_gene: TRBV2
len: 13
CDR3aa: ASRVGRQSYNEQF

d_gene: .
v_gene: TRBV3-1
len: 11
CDR3aa: ASSQDMNQPQH

d_gene: TRBD1
v_gene: TRBV6-1
len: 12
CDR3aa: ASRIQGINQPQH

d_gene: .
v_gene: TRBV20-1
len: 10
CDR3aa: SARVRGGGYT

d_gene: TRBD2
v_gene: TRBV10-3
len: 13
CDR3aa: AISEGLAGGPIQY

d_gene: .
v_gene: TRBV29-1
len: 11
CDR3aa: SVELGAVTEAF

d_gene: .
v_gene: TRBV25-1
len: 13
CDR3aa: ASSEARVGFYEQY

d_gene: .
v_gene: TRBV6-5
len: 13
CDR3aa: ASSLRDTNTGELF